The 11 T cell receptor beta chains below come from one sample, sequenced in a study of blood T cell repertoires in COVID-19. Assay: immunoSEQ multiplex PCR; the TCRdb copy retains only in-frame clones and omits some. The sample holds fewer than 200,000 clones; roughly nine tenths are singletons and the top ten take approximately 2.1%. Sequenced: peripheral blood. These receptors all come from a man aged 18 to 29 who had recovered from COVID-19.

V usage is TRBV24-1 and J usage is TRBJ1-2; 7 positions agree with TRBD1. V shed 4 bases and J 3 bases; nucleotides not matched to a gene: 10. Germline lookup yields CDR1 KGHDR and CDR2 SFDVKD. The CDR3 extends over 16 amino acids. The CDR3 here is CATSEGRQGEHYGYTF. The CDR3, as DNA: TGTGCCACCAGTGAGGGAAGACAGGGAGAGCACTATGGCTACACCTTC.

The chain combines TRBV10-3 with TRBJ2-7, with a weak D call TRBD1 (5 bases). The ends were cut back, 2 bases at V and 2 bases at J, with 13 bases in the middle. Germline V lookup: CDR1 ENHRY, CDR2 SYGVKD. The CDR3 has 15 residues. CDR3 nucleotides: TGTGCCATCAGTGAGCCGGGTGGACAAACCTACGAGCAGTACTTC. This sequence encodes CAISEPGGQTYEQYF.

The table lists this clone with a count of one. V and J are TRBV15 and TRBJ1-1; 9 bases agree with TRBD1. V trimming: 0 bases; J trimming: 1 base; junction bases outside the gene matches: 0. Germline V gene sequence: CDR1 LNHNV, CDR2 YYDKDF (reference sequence). The CDR3 is 15 residues long. The DNA of the CDR3 is TGTGCCACCAGCAGAGAGGGACAGGGGAACACTGAAGCTTTCTTT. This sequence encodes CATSREGQGNTEAFF.

This clone has more than one count but fewer than ten. The chain employs TRBV5-1 and TRBJ2-3; no clear D. CDR1 is SGHRS, CDR2 YFSETQ, per germline. This CDR3 region has 15 residues. The V end was cut by 5 bases, the J end by 1 base, with 14 bases between. In DNA form, the CDR3 reads TGCGCCAGCAGTCACAGCTTCCCTGGCACAGATACGCAGTATTTT. It specifies CASSHSFPGTDTQYF. Supplemented by reference TRBV5-1 and TRBJ2-3, the full variable domain reads KAGVTQTPRYLIKTRGQQVTLSCSPISGHRSVSWYQQTPGQGLQFLFEYFSETQRNKGNFPGRFSGRQFSNSRSEMNVSTLELGDSALYLCASSHSFPGTDTQYFGPGTRLTVL.

This sequence joins TRBV18 and TRBJ1-2, with D possibly being TRBD1 (5 bases). CDR1 is KGHSH, CDR2 LQKENI, per germline. V was pared by 6 bases and J by 8 bases, with 16 bases between. This CDR3 contains 13 residues. CDR3 sequence: CASSFGQGEGYTF. DNA for the CDR3: TGTGCCAGCTCGTTCGGACAAGGTGAAGGCTACACCTTC.

This clone was found once. The chain recombines TRBV7-2 with TRBJ2-7; 9 bases map to TRBD1. The junction had 9 bases not matched to a gene; V was cut back by 5 bases and J by 7 bases. Germline V gives CDR1 SGHTA, CDR2 FQGNSA. The CDR3 totals 14 residues. CDR3 sequence (DNA): TGTGCCAGCAGCCCCCGGGACAGGGCGATAGAGCAGTACTTC. Translated, it gives CASSPRDRAIEQYF.

The rearrangement joins TRBV27 to TRBJ2-6; D is unclear. Germline CDR1 is MNHEY and CDR2 is SMNVEV (reference sequence). The CDR3 has 16 residues. The germline V and J ends were trimmed by 9 bases and 0 bases, with 15 bases remaining between them. The CDR3 DNA follows: TGTGCCAGTCCTCCGCGCGGCAACTCTGGGGCCAACGTCCTGACTTTC. Translation: CASPPRGNSGANVLTF.

The rearrangement uses TRBV28 and TRBJ1-1, with D perhaps matching TRBD1 (6 bases). CDR1 and CDR2 from the germline V gene are MDHEN and SYDVKM. The CDR3 spans 14 residues. The V end lost 6 bases, the J end lost 2 bases, and 13 bases lay between the germline ends. The CDR3 region has the DNA TGTGCCAGCAGGTCCGCGGGGGCCAACACTGAAGCTTTCTTT. Protein sequence: CASRSAGANTEAFF. Full variable domain (remainder filled in from reference TRBV28 and TRBJ1-1): DVKVTQSSRYLVKRTGEKVFLECVQDMDHENMFWYRQDPGLGLRLIYFSYDVKMKEKGDIPEGYSVSREKKERFSLILESASTNQTSMYLCASRSAGANTEAFFGQGTRLTVV.

The V gene is TRBV7-2, the J gene TRBJ1-1; D is unclear. Trimming took 5 bases from V and 2 from J, leaving 15 bases between them. The germline CDR1 and CDR2 sequences are SGHTA and FQGNSA. This CDR3 has 15 residues. The CDR3, as DNA: TGTGCCAGCAGCCATTTTGGGAGGGCCAACACTGAAGCTTTCTTT. The encoded protein is CASSHFGRANTEAFF.

V usage is TRBV21-1 and J usage is TRBJ2-1; the table's D call of TRBD2 was not tested on the DNA. TRBV21-1 is a documented pseudogene. The CDR3 consists of 13 residues. CDR3 DNA: TGTGCCATCCCGGGACTAGCGGGAGGGAGTCCGTTCTTC. Translating it yields CAIPGLAGGSPFF.

This clone was counted only a few times. The chain joins TRBV6-5 to TRBJ1-1; no reliable D call. Germline V gene sequence: CDR1 MNHEY, CDR2 SVGAGI. The CDR3 runs to 13 residues. V was clipped by 5 bases and J by 3 bases, with 10 bases between them. The CDR3 loop reads CASSPLEYTEAFF. For the CDR3, the DNA is TGTGCCAGCAGTCCCCTAGAGTACACTGAAGCTTTCTTT.